This T cell receptor beta chain was sequenced in a study of CD8 T cells in ankylosing spondylitis. To note about this clonotype: Its matching antigen is unknown.

V lost 0 bases, J lost 6 bases, and 10 bases lay in between. The CDR3 totals 13 residues. Looked up from germline, CDR1 is SGHRS and CDR2 is YFSETQ. Broader study findings: A subset of motif variants has previously been described in the synovial fluid and blood of reactive arthritis. Relatively rare in peripheral blood, disease-linked clones were also CD8+. A TCR beta motif made of fewer than ten highly homologous variants seemed typical of ankylosing spondylitis blood. Reported data indicate significant enrichment of disease-linked clones within matched ankylosing spondylitis synovial fluid.

Quantitative 5'-RACE with molecular barcodes was used to make the TCR beta libraries. MiXCR was run by TCRdb on the 5' RACE reads, yielding one entry per CDR3 protein. The repertoire holds 350,000 to 450,000 distinct CDR3 sequences, with 20% to 30% as singletons. The chain uses TRBV5-1 and TRBJ2-7; TRBD2 might be the D (5 bases). The origin of this receptor is a male donor with ankylosing spondylitis. The sequenced sample consisted of blood, either unsorted or a sorted T cell fraction (not recorded which). The DNA of the CDR3 is TGCGCCAGCAGCTTGGCAGTAGAGGGCGAGCAGTACTTC. Translating it yields CASSLAVEGEQYF.